This TCR beta chain derives from a study of beta chain features in type 1 diabetes. Whole-study results and caveats: A moderate, significant TCRB CDR3 shortening appeared in type 1 diabetes across four CD4+ subsets.

Donors contributed one heparinised blood draw apiece, averaging around 100 mL. Germline V CDR1 and CDR2: GTSNPN, SVGIG (reference sequence). V trimming: 3 bases; J trimming: 3 bases; junction bases outside the gene matches: 1. The CDR3 covers 13 residues. With respect to this clone: Its antigen remains unknown.

Since all of the isolated RNA was reverse transcribed, expressed TCRB transcripts were what got sequenced. Repertoires were generated with immunoSEQ multiplex PCR, while TCRdb's copy carries only in-frame clones and drops some. The sample consists of about 280,000 clones, approximately 16% of them appearing once. Specimen: naive CD4+ T cells from blood. The clonotype was recovered from a man aged 18-30 years with type 1 diabetes. The chain combines TRBV30 with TRBJ2-7; 11 nucleotides line up with TRBD1. Here the CDR3 reads CAWRGQGGYEQYF. The CDR3 DNA sequence: TGTGCCTGGAGGGGACAGGGGGGCTACGAGCAGTACTTC.